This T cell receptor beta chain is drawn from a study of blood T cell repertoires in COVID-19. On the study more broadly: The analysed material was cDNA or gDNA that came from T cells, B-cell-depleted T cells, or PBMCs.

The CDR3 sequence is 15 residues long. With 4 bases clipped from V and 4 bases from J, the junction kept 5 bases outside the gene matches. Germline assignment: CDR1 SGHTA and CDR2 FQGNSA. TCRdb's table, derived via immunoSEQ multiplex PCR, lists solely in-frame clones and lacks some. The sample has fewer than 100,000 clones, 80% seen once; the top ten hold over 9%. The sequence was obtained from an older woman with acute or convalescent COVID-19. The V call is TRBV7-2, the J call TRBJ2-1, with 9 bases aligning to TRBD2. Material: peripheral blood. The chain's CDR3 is CASSSSGAMYNEQFF. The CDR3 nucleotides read TGTGCCAGCAGCTCTAGCGGGGCTATGTACAATGAGCAGTTCTTC. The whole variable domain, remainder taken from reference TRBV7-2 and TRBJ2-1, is GAGVSQSPSNKVTEKGKDVELRCDPISGHTALYWYRQSLGQGLEFLIYFQGNSAPDKSGLPSDRFSAERTGGSVSTLTIQRTQQEDSAVYLCASSSSGAMYNEQFFGPGTRLTVL.